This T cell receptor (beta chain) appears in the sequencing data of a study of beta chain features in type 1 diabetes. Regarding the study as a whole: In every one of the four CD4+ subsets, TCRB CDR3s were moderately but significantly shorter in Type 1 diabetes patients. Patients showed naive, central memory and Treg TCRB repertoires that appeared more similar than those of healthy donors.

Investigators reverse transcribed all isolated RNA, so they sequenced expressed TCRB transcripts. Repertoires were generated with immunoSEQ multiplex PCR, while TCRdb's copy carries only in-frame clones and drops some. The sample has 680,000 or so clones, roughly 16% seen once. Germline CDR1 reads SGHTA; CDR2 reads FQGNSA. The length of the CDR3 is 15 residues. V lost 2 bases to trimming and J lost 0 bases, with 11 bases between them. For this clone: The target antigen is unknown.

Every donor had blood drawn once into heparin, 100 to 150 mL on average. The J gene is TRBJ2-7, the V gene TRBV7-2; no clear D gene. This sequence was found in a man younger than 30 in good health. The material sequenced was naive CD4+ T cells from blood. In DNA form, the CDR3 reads TGTGCCAGCAGCTTAACCGGCAGGAGCTCCTACGAGCAGTACTTC. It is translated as CASSLTGRSSYEQYF.